Each of the 27 T cell receptor beta chains below was sequenced from the same sample in a study of cytomegalovirus exposure and HLA in healthy donors. Clones were sequenced by immunoSEQ multiplex PCR, and TCRdb holds only the in-frame ones, with some missing. The sample consists of 100,000 to 150,000 clones, roughly 95% of them appearing once. The sample comprised PBMCs. These receptors all stem from a man aged 18 to 30 in good health and CMV-seronegative.

The J gene is TRBJ1-5, the V gene TRBV4-1; tentative D call: TRBD1 (6 bases). This CDR3 has 17 amino acids. Looked up from germline, CDR1 is MGHRA and CDR2 is YSYEKL. Trimming took 0 bases from V and 4 from J, leaving 16 bases between them. The chain's CDR3 is CASSQDNSGRGNQPQHF. DNA for the CDR3: TGCGCCAGCAGCCAAGATAACTCTGGCAGGGGTAATCAGCCCCAGCATTTT.

The J gene is TRBJ2-5, the V gene TRBV27; D remains ambiguous. V dropped 0 bases and J dropped 2 bases, with 19 bases sitting between them. The CDR3 has 18 amino acids. Per the germline V gene, CDR1 is MNHEY and CDR2 is SMNVEV (reference sequence). CDR3 coding DNA: TGTGCCAGCAGTTTATCCCCCAATCCCGGTGGGCGTCAAGAGACCCAGTACTTC. Residues: CASSLSPNPGGRQETQYF.

This clone was picked up one time. This chain links TRBV18 with TRBJ2-2, with TRBD2 matching over 9 bases. The CDR3 is 18 residues long. CDR1 and CDR2 from the germline V gene are KGHSH and LQKENI. The V segment lost 3 bases and the J segment 0 bases; nucleotides outside the gene matches: 8. CDR3 in amino acids: CASSPIGGLATNTGELFF. DNA for the CDR3: TGTGCCAGCTCACCCATCGGGGGACTAGCTACGAACACCGGGGAGCTGTTTTTT.

The J gene is TRBJ2-2, the V gene TRBV4-3; the D is unclear. Germline CDR1 and CDR2: LGHNA and YSLEER. The CDR3 spans 15 residues. V lost 3 bases and J 0 bases, leaving 8 bases between the germline ends. CDR3 nucleotide sequence: TGCGCCAGCAGCCAGAGGAGATCGAACACCGGGGAGCTGTTTTTT. It translates to CASSQRRSNTGELFF.

For the CDR3, the DNA is TGTGCCTCGCAACCTACTAGCGTATCCTACGAGCAGTACTTC. This translates into CASQPTSVSYEQYF. V usage is TRBV28 and J usage is TRBJ2-7; TRBD2 aligns across 7 bases. Germline CDR1 is MDHEN and CDR2 is SYDVKM. V lost 11 bases, J lost 1 base, and 11 bases stayed unmatched. CDR3 length equals 14 residues.

This rearrangement joins TRBV6-5 to TRBJ2-2, with TRBD2 identical over 7 bases. V lost 2 bases, J lost 7 bases, and 4 bases stayed unmatched. This CDR3 is built from 14 residues. Germline V gene data show CDR1 as MNHEY and CDR2 as SVGAGI. The CDR3 bases are TGTGCCAGCAGTTACAAGGGAGGGAACGGGGAGCTGTTTTTT. Protein sequence: CASSYKGGNGELFF.

The rearrangement uses TRBV11-3 and TRBJ2-7; D is unresolved. Germline V gives CDR1 SGHNT, CDR2 YENEEA. This CDR3 contains 13 residues. Trimming removed 4 bases from V and 4 bases from J, with 11 bases in between. The CDR3 nucleotides read TGTGCCAGCAGCTCCCCCAGAATGTACGAGCAGTACTTC. Protein: CASSSPRMYEQYF. The variable domain in full, completed from reference TRBV11-3 and TRBJ2-7, reads EAGVVQSPRYKIIEKKQPVAFWCNPISGHNTLYWYLQNLGQGPELLIRYENEEAVDDSQLPKDRFSAERLKGVDSTLKIQPAELGDSAVYLCASSSPRMYEQYFGPGTRLTVT.

The chain carries TRBV7-2 and TRBJ2-2; 7 bases are a match to TRBD2. The CDR3 sequence is 16 residues long. The germline CDR1 and CDR2 sequences are SGHTA and FQGNSA. V lost 0 bases and J lost 7; bases outside the gene matches: 8. The CDR3 region has the DNA TGTGCCAGCAGCTTAGCGTACGGGAGGCTGGACGGGGAGCTGTTTTTT. This codes for CASSLAYGRLDGELFF.

The count of this clone is one. The CDR3 region has the DNA TGCGCCAGCAGCGTGGACAGGGTCGACACTGAAGCTTTCTTT. Amino acids: CASSVDRVDTEAFF. The V gene is TRBV5-1, the J gene TRBJ1-1; TRBD1 aligns across 8 bases. V was clipped by 4 bases and J by 3 bases; unmatched bases: 5. The CDR3 totals 14 residues. CDR1 is SGHRS, CDR2 YFSETQ, per germline.

The chain employs TRBV10-3 and TRBJ1-1; D gene ambiguous. The V and J ends lost 4 bases and 2 bases respectively, with 8 bases between them. This CDR3 is 13 amino acids long. Looked up from germline, CDR1 is ENHRY and CDR2 is SYGVKD. The CDR3 DNA is TGTGCCATCAGTGGTGTGCGAAACACTGAAGCTTTCTTT. This encodes CAISGVRNTEAFF.

V usage is TRBV7-6 and J usage is TRBJ2-7; weak D call: TRBD1 (8 bases). The length of the CDR3 is 14 residues. The V gene lost 4 bases and the J gene lost 5 bases, with 15 bases spanning the gap. Per the germline V gene, CDR1 is SGHVS and CDR2 is FNYEAQ. The CDR3 nucleotides read TGTGCCAGCAGCTCTGGACAGGGAGGGAACGAGCAGTACTTC. This encodes CASSSGQGGNEQYF. Based on the CDR3 plus reference TRBV7-6 and TRBJ2-7, the full variable domain is GAGVSQSPRYKVTKRGQDVALRCDPISGHVSLYWYRQALGQGPEFLTYFNYEAQQDKSGLPNDRFSAERPEGSISTLTIQRTEQRDSAMYRCASSSGQGGNEQYFGPGTRLTVT.

V and J are TRBV9 and TRBJ2-1; no definite D call. Trimming cost V 0 bases and J 6 bases, with 4 bases left between them. CDR1 SGDLS and CDR2 YYNGEE come from the germline V gene. The CDR3 runs to 12 residues. The DNA for the CDR3 is TGTGCCAGCAGCGTAGCCAGCAATGAGCAGTTCTTC. This gives the protein CASSVASNEQFF.

V and J are TRBV30 and TRBJ1-1, with D uncertain. Trimming cost V 5 bases and J 3 bases, with 13 bases left between them. From germline, CDR1 is GTSNPN and CDR2 SVGIG (reference sequence). CDR3 size: 13 residues. The chain's CDR3 is CAWGSPWDTEAFF. The CDR3 nucleotides are TGTGCCTGGGGGAGCCCCTGGGACACTGAAGCTTTCTTT.

The table lists this clone with a few counts. The V and J genes are TRBV11-3 and TRBJ2-3; 10 bases agree with TRBD2. V lost 5 bases and J lost 4; bases outside the gene matches: 6. Per germline, CDR1 SGHNT and CDR2 YENEEA. This CDR3 comprises 15 residues. CDR3 protein: CASSPSGSRADTQYF. The CDR3 DNA reads as TGTGCCAGCAGCCCTAGCGGGAGCAGGGCAGATACGCAGTATTTT.

This clone was seen more than once but under ten times. V usage is TRBV14 and J usage is TRBJ2-2; D remains ambiguous. CDR1 SGHDN and CDR2 FVKESK come from the germline V gene. This CDR3 has 16 amino acids. Trimming left V 0 bases short and J 3 bases short, with 11 bases between. The CDR3 nucleotides read TGTGCCAGCAGCCAAGATTATAACAGATACACCGGGGAGCTGTTTTTT. This translates into CASSQDYNRYTGELFF. Full variable domain (remainder filled in from reference TRBV14 and TRBJ2-2): EAGVTQFPSHSVIEKGQTVTLRCDPISGHDNLYWYRRVMGKEIKFLLHFVKESKQDESGMPNNRFLAERTGGTYSTLKVQPAELEDSGVYFCASSQDYNRYTGELFFGEGSRLTVL.

For this clone: The sample holds other DNA sequences that translate to the same CDR3. V gene TRBV19 combines with J gene TRBJ1-2, with TRBD1 matching over 8 bases. V was pared by 1 base and J by 7 bases, with 5 bases of the junction left unmatched. The CDR3 has 14 amino acids. Germline assignment: CDR1 LNHDA and CDR2 SQIVND (reference sequence). CDR3 protein: CASSIAPGGLGYTF. The CDR3, as DNA: TGTGCCAGTAGTATAGCCCCAGGGGGCCTTGGCTACACCTTC.

The chain uses TRBV30 and TRBJ2-7, with a possible D match to TRBD2 (6 bases). V lost 2 bases and J 7 bases, leaving 12 bases between the germline ends. Germline V gene sequence: CDR1 GTSNPN, CDR2 SVGIG (reference sequence). The CDR3 sequence is 12 residues long. CDR3 protein: CAWSFDAGEQYF. In nucleotides, the CDR3 is TGTGCCTGGAGTTTTGACGCGGGGGAGCAGTACTTC.

J is TRBJ1-1 and V is TRBV29-1; 12 bases align to TRBD1. Looked up from germline, CDR1 is SQVTM and CDR2 is ANQGSEA. The CDR3 is made up of 17 amino acids. Germline trimming cut 4 bases from V and 5 bases from J; bases unmatched to any gene: 14. For the CDR3, the DNA is TGCAGCGTTGCCGGTTGGGGACAGGGGGCAGGAGGGACTGAAGCTTTCTTT. It yields the protein CSVAGWGQGAGGTEAFF.

The V gene is TRBV6-4, the J gene TRBJ1-1; D may be TRBD1 (5 bases). V shed 3 bases and J shed 4 bases, with 15 bases lying between them. This CDR3 has 15 amino acids. In germline, CDR1 is MRHNA, CDR2 SNTAGT. The CDR3 region is CASSDVHVGGTEAFF. The CDR3 DNA follows: TGTGCCAGCAGTGATGTTCATGTGGGGGGCACTGAAGCTTTCTTT.

The V gene is TRBV28, the J gene TRBJ2-7, with 7 bases matching TRBD1. Germline CDR1 MDHEN, CDR2 SYDVKM. The CDR3 has 14 residues. With 9 bases clipped from V and 1 base from J, the junction kept 9 bases outside the gene matches. The CDR3 region has the DNA TGTGCCAGTAGGGACAGCACTCTATCCTACGAGCAGTACTTC. It yields the protein CASRDSTLSYEQYF.

The CDR3 DNA is TGTGCCAGTAGTATATTCTCTCCCGGGACTAGCGGGAGTAGGACCTACGAGCAGTACTTC. Translated: CASSIFSPGTSGSRTYEQYF. The genes are TRBV19 and TRBJ2-7, with TRBD2 matching over 14 bases. The CDR3 has 20 amino acids. The germline V gene has CDR1 LNHDA and CDR2 SQIVND (reference sequence). V trimming: 2 bases; J trimming: 2 bases; junction bases outside the gene matches: 14.

The chain couples TRBV7-9 to TRBJ2-5; unclear D gene. Germline CDR1 is SEHNR and CDR2 is FQNEAQ (reference sequence). The CDR3 totals 13 residues. The ends were cut back, 6 bases at V and 2 bases at J, with 10 bases in the middle. CDR3 residues: CASRWLQQETQYF. The CDR3 DNA is TGTGCCAGCAGGTGGCTTCAGCAAGAGACCCAGTACTTC.

V gene TRBV4-1 combines with J gene TRBJ1-4; TRBD1 aligns across 8 bases. J lost 5 bases, V lost 3 bases, and 5 bases had no gene match. The germline gives CDR1 MGHRA, CDR2 YSYEKL. The CDR3 totals 15 residues. CDR3 region: CASSHLGQGNEKLFF. The CDR3 nucleotides read TGCGCCAGCAGCCACCTAGGACAGGGAAATGAAAAACTGTTTTTT.

V is TRBV19 and J is TRBJ1-2; no clear D. Germline V gene data show CDR1 as LNHDA and CDR2 as SQIVND (reference sequence). This CDR3 is built from 13 residues. Trimming pared 1 base from V and 5 bases from J, leaving 8 bases between. The CDR3 spells CASSIVPYYGYTF. The CDR3, as DNA: TGTGCCAGTAGTATAGTACCCTATTATGGCTACACCTTC. Full variable domain (missing parts from reference TRBV19 and TRBJ1-2): DGGITQSPKYLFRKEGQNVTLSCEQNLNHDAMYWYRQDPGQGLRLIYYSQIVNDFQKGDIAEGYSVSREKKESFPLTVTSAQKNPTAFYLCASSIVPYYGYTFGSGTRLTVV.

This sequence joins TRBV28 and TRBJ1-5; 9 bases map to TRBD1. The length of the CDR3 is 14 residues. V was clipped by 7 bases and J by 5 bases; unmatched bases: 6. The germline gives CDR1 MDHEN, CDR2 SYDVKM. The CDR3 here is CASKTGGEHQPQHF. CDR3 nucleotides: TGTGCCAGCAAAACAGGGGGCGAACATCAGCCCCAGCATTTT. Full variable domain (remainder filled in from reference TRBV28 and TRBJ1-5): DVKVTQSSRYLVKRTGEKVFLECVQDMDHENMFWYRQDPGLGLRLIYFSYDVKMKEKGDIPEGYSVSREKKERFSLILESASTNQTSMYLCASKTGGEHQPQHFGDGTRLSIL.

This clone was observed a single time. The chain joins TRBV6-4 to TRBJ2-1, with unresolved D. Germline V gene sequence: CDR1 MRHNA, CDR2 SNTAGT. Trimming took 2 bases from V and 0 from J, leaving 11 bases between them. This CDR3 comprises 16 residues. The DNA of the CDR3 is TGTGCCAGCAGTGACCACTACTCGAGCTCCTACAATGAGCAGTTCTTC. Translating gives CASSDHYSSSYNEQFF.

This chain uses TRBV27 with TRBJ1-2; D might be TRBD1 (5 bases). The CDR3 runs to 12 residues. Germline CDR1 MNHEY, CDR2 SMNVEV (reference sequence). Trimming cost V 5 bases and J 3 bases, with 7 bases left between them. CDR3 in DNA: TGTGCCAGCAGTGGGGACTACTATGGCTACACCTTC. Encoded protein: CASSGDYYGYTF.